Below, 10 T cell receptor beta chains from the same sample are listed, as sequenced in a study of blood T cells in healthy people across ages. It was with a sample-barcoded 5' primer and a J-beta primer mix that a second PCR of roughly 7 to 12 cycles was run. Using its own MiXCR run on the 5' RACE reads, TCRdb lists one record per CDR3 protein. The sample carries 890,000 or so distinct CDR3 sequences, about 62% recorded once. The material sequenced was blood. These receptors originate from a man aged 25-40 years in good health.

This clonotype was counted a single time. This chain connects TRBV5-1 to TRBJ2-1; weak D call: TRBD1 (6 bases). The CDR3 has 13 residues. Trimming left V 3 bases short and J 5 bases short, with 9 bases between. Per germline, CDR1 SGHRS and CDR2 YFSETQ. CDR3 amino acids: CASSYGQNNEQFF. The CDR3 region has the DNA TGCGCCAGCAGCTATGGACAGAACAATGAGCAGTTCTTC.

This clonotype was seen just once. The chain uses TRBV4-3 and TRBJ1-4, with D unclear. CDR1 is LGHNA and CDR2 is YSLEER in the germline V gene. V lost 0 bases, J lost 8 bases, and 13 bases lay in between. This CDR3 is built from 15 residues. The CDR3 region is CASSQDMTVGEKLFF. As DNA, the CDR3 is TGCGCCAGCAGCCAAGATATGACCGTAGGCGAAAAACTGTTTTTT.

This chain joins TRBV10-3 and TRBJ1-1, with D tentatively TRBD1 (6 bases). In germline, CDR1 is ENHRY, CDR2 SYGVKD. The V and J ends lost 3 bases and 5 bases respectively, with 16 bases between them. The CDR3 has 15 residues. The CDR3 DNA sequence: TGTGCCATCAGTGACCCAGGGGCCCCGCGAACTGAAGCTTTCTTT. Its protein is CAISDPGAPRTEAFF.

The chain carries TRBV7-2 and TRBJ2-1; 7 nucleotides agree with TRBD1. The trim removed 5 bases at V and 10 bases at J, leaving 8 bases unmatched. Per the germline V gene, CDR1 is SGHTA and CDR2 is FQGNSA. The CDR3 loop spans 13 amino acids. For the CDR3, the DNA is TGTGCCAGCAGCCACCCAAGAGGGGGCGAGCAGTTCTTC. Translated, it gives CASSHPRGGEQFF. Together with reference TRBV7-2 and TRBJ2-1, the CDR3 gives the full variable domain: GAGVSQSPSNKVTEKGKDVELRCDPISGHTALYWYRQSLGQGLEFLIYFQGNSAPDKSGLPSDRFSAERTGGSVSTLTIQRTQQEDSAVYLCASSHPRGGEQFFGPGTRLTVL.

The chain joins TRBV20-1 to TRBJ2-1, with a weak D call TRBD2 (6 bases). The V and J ends lost 0 bases and 8 bases respectively, with 17 bases between them. There are 15 residues in the CDR3. Germline V gene lookup returns CDR1 DFQATT and CDR2 SNEGSKA (reference sequence). The CDR3 DNA reads TGCAGTGCTAGAGACCTACTAGCTGGTAAGGATGAGCAGTTCTTC. Translating it yields CSARDLLAGKDEQFF.

Only a few counts were recorded for this clonotype. The V and J genes are TRBV9 and TRBJ1-4; 8 positions match TRBD1. V gave up 0 bases and J gave up 7 bases; unmatched junction bases: 2. The CDR3 runs 14 residues. Looked up from germline, CDR1 is SGDLS and CDR2 is YYNGEE. The CDR3 here is CASSVAGGREKLFF. The CDR3 nucleotides read TGTGCCAGCAGCGTAGCAGGGGGCCGTGAAAAACTGTTTTTT.

The V and J genes are TRBV20-1 and TRBJ2-1; 8 bases align to TRBD2. Germline CDR1 and CDR2: DFQATT and SNEGSKA (reference sequence). J lost 1 base, V lost 3 bases, and 5 bases had no gene match. The CDR3 runs 15 residues. This CDR3 is CSARERGTSYNEQFF. The CDR3 DNA reads TGCAGTGCTAGGGAGCGGGGGACATCCTACAATGAGCAGTTCTTC.

The V gene is TRBV6-5, the J gene TRBJ1-1; D is possibly TRBD1 (5 bases). Germline V CDR1 and CDR2: MNHEY, SVGAGI. The V end lost 5 bases, the J end lost 0 bases, and 10 bases lay between the germline ends. This CDR3 has 14 amino acids. In DNA form, the CDR3 reads TGTGCCAGCAGTGGGGACGGTTTGAACACTGAAGCTTTCTTT. This encodes CASSGDGLNTEAFF.

The genes are TRBV9 and TRBJ1-1; tentatively, D is TRBD1 (6 bases). Trimming shortened V by 0 bases and J by 1 base, and 22 bases separated the two germline ends. The CDR3 length is 19 residues. The V gene's germline CDR1 is SGDLS and CDR2 YYNGEE. The DNA of the CDR3 is TGTGCCAGCAGCGTAGGCGATACTACCGGGACACCTAAGAACACTGAAGCTTTCTTT. Its translation: CASSVGDTTGTPKNTEAFF.

This clonotype was counted only a few times. This sequence joins TRBV28 and TRBJ2-7; 7 bases align to TRBD1. After removal of 5 bases from V and 2 bases from J, the junction contained 6 bases not matched to a gene. CDR1 and CDR2 from the germline V gene are MDHEN and SYDVKM. This CDR3 is 14 amino acids long. The CDR3 reads CASSTADRTYEQYF. The CDR3 DNA sequence: TGTGCCAGCAGTACCGCGGACAGGACCTACGAGCAGTACTTC.